These 6 T cell receptor beta chains were sequenced from one sample in a study of blood T cell repertoires in COVID-19. Profiled with immunoSEQ multiplex PCR; TCRdb holds only in-frame clones, not every one. The sample has some 50,000 clones, roughly 86% seen once. Sequenced: peripheral blood. These receptors all stem from a woman aged 55-69 years with acute or convalescent COVID-19.

The chain uses TRBV30 and TRBJ2-5; D is unresolved. V gave up 0 bases and J gave up 4 bases, with 6 bases separating them. The CDR3 covers 12 residues. Germline V gene sequence: CDR1 GTSNPN, CDR2 SVGIG (reference sequence). CDR3 in DNA: TGTGCCTGGAGTGTACTTGCAGAGACCCAGTACTTC. Protein: CAWSVLAETQYF.

This clone was seen more than once but under ten times. The chain uses TRBV4-1 and TRBJ2-1; 7 positions agree with TRBD2. This CDR3 spans 16 amino acids. CDR1 and CDR2 (germline): MGHRA, YSYEKL. Trimming removed 1 base from V and 12 bases from J; junction bases left unmatched: 15. CDR3 DNA sequence: TGCGCCAGCAGCCAAGGAGCCGGTCTAGCGGCGCTCCTGCAGTTCTTC. Amino acids: CASSQGAGLAALLQFF.

This clone showed up just once. CDR3: CASSSDSRLNTEAFF. In DNA form, the CDR3 reads TGTGCCAGCAGTTCGGACAGCCGCTTGAACACTGAAGCTTTCTTT. The rearrangement uses TRBV7-9 and TRBJ1-1, with D possibly TRBD1 on 6 matching bases. The CDR3 loop spans 15 amino acids. Germline V gene sequence: CDR1 SEHNR, CDR2 FQNEAQ (reference sequence). Trimming took 6 bases from V and 0 from J, leaving 14 bases between them.

CDR3 nucleotides: TGTGCCAGCAGCCACGCGGCTGAAGCTTTCTTT. Its translation: CASSHAAEAFF. The genes are TRBV3-1 (or the pseudogene TRBV3-2) and TRBJ1-1; unclear D gene. Germline loops: CDR1 LGHDT, CDR2 YNNKEL (reference sequence). V was cut by 3 bases and J by 6 bases, with 5 bases left in between. This CDR3 has 11 residues.

The V call is TRBV24-1, the J call TRBJ2-2; 7 bases line up with TRBD1. The CDR3 consists of 16 residues. The junction had 7 bases not matched to a gene; V was cut back by 2 bases and J by 5 bases. The V gene's germline CDR1 is KGHDR and CDR2 SFDVKD. The CDR3 nucleotides are TGTGCCACCAGTGATTCGCGACAGGGTCTTACCGGGGAGCTGTTTTTT. Its translation is CATSDSRQGLTGELFF.

The chain employs TRBV11-1 and TRBJ1-3; perhaps TRBD1 as D (6 bases). CDR1 SGHAT and CDR2 FQDESV come from the germline V gene (reference sequence). V was cut by 5 bases and J by 0 bases, with 14 bases left in between. The CDR3 extends over 16 amino acids. CDR3 residues: CASSQQQGLSGNTIYF. The DNA of the CDR3 is TGTGCCAGCAGCCAACAACAGGGCCTCTCTGGAAACACCATATATTTT.